The rows below give T cell receptor beta chains drawn from one sample of a study of T-cell memory formation after mild COVID-19. From the 5' RACE reads, TCRdb called clonotypes with MiXCR, one entry per CDR3 protein. Altogether hundreds of thousands of distinct CDR3 sequences are present, 25% to 30% being singletons, with the ten largest covering 13%. The sample taken for sequencing was PBMCs or a T cell subset sorted from them (not recorded which). These receptors originate from an adult woman who had mild COVID-19 (a few samples of this study predate the infection). Cell type and time point are not known. The CDR3 runs from the conserved cysteine through the conserved F or W. The order of the fields is CDR3 DNA, CDR3 protein, J gene, V gene, clone size, D gene. D genes are given only for firm matches. For some rows the clone size is stated as once, few or many, or as a class when expanded; others skip it.

TGTGCCAGCAGCCCGAACGAGGGACTAGCACGCAATGAGCAGTTCTTC CASSPNEGLARNEQFF TRBJ2-1 TRBV7-2 . TRBD2
TGTGCCACCGAGGGACAGGGTGTGGGCTACACCTTC CATEGQGVGYTF TRBJ1-2 TRBV19 . TRBD1
TGTGCCAGCAGCCAAGCCTACGGACTAGCGGGGGGGACCCAAGAGACCCAGTACTTC CASSQAYGLAGGTQETQYF TRBJ2-5 TRBV3-1 few TRBD2
TGTGCCAGCAGCGTAGAGGGAACAGATACGCAGTATTTT CASSVEGTDTQYF TRBJ2-3 TRBV9 few .
TGTGCCAGCAGCCCCGGTTGGAGACTAGCGGAGTACAATGAGCAGTTCTTC CASSPGWRLAEYNEQFF TRBJ2-1 TRBV5-6 few TRBD2
TGTGCCAGCAGTTTCTTAGCGGGCATAACAGATACGCAGTATTTT CASSFLAGITDTQYF TRBJ2-3 TRBV12-3/TRBV12-4 few TRBD2
TGTGCCAGCAGCTTATTGGCGGGAGACAACGAGCAGTACTTC CASSLLAGDNEQYF TRBJ2-7 TRBV7-9 . TRBD2
TGTGCCAGCAGCGTAGATCTGGTGGAAGAAGCTTTCTTT CASSVDLVEEAFF TRBJ1-1 TRBV9 few .
TGTGCCAGCAGCCCTTGGGGAGCTGGGGCCCTTAGGGAAGCTTTCTTT CASSPWGAGALREAFF TRBJ1-1 TRBV14 . .
TGCGCCAGCAGCCCCGGGGCAGGGGGCGGTGAAAAACTGTTTTTT CASSPGAGGGEKLFF TRBJ1-4 TRBV5-1 . TRBD1
TGTGCCAGCAGCCCCTGGACAGTGAGCTATGAGCAGTTCTTC CASSPWTVSYEQFF TRBJ2-1 TRBV9 few .
TGTGCCAGCAGTTCTACAATCGGGGTGAGGGAGCAGTACTTC CASSSTIGVREQYF TRBJ2-7 TRBV3-1 few .
TGTGCCAGCAGCTTAGGGGGCCCTGAGCAGTTCTTC CASSLGGPEQFF TRBJ2-1 TRBV5-1 many TRBD1
TGTGCCAGCAGCCAAGATGGCGGAACCTACGAGCAGTACTTC CASSQDGGTYEQYF TRBJ2-7 TRBV4-2 . .
TGTGCCAGCACCCCCTTCGGGGGGGCCAACAATGAGCAGTTCTTC CASTPFGGANNEQFF TRBJ2-1 TRBV12-3/TRBV12-4 . TRBD2
TGTGCCAGCAGCGCCAGCCCCGGACTAGCGGGATCGGATACGCAGTATTTT CASSASPGLAGSDTQYF TRBJ2-3 TRBV9 . TRBD2
TGTGCCAGCAGCTCAAGACAGGGACTAACCAGCACAGATACGCAGTATTTT CASSSRQGLTSTDTQYF TRBJ2-3 TRBV7-8 . .
TGTGCCAGCAGCAGATTGACAGACTCAACGCAGTATTTT CASSRLTDSTQYF TRBJ2-3 TRBV14 . .
TGTGCCAGCAGCCCAGGGTGGAGTGAAGCTTTCTTT CASSPGWSEAFF TRBJ1-1 TRBV9 . .
TGTGCCTGGAGTACATTTGGGGCCAACGTCCTGACTTTC CAWSTFGANVLTF TRBJ2-6 TRBV30 . .
TGTGCCAGCAGTCCGACGGAGCTCACCGGGGAGCTGTTTTTT CASSPTELTGELFF TRBJ2-2 TRBV3-1 few .
TGTGCCAGCAGCCGCGGGGACTCTGACACAGATACGCAGTATTTT CASSRGDSDTDTQYF TRBJ2-3 TRBV6-5 . .
TGTGCCAGCATCCTCCGGGACAGGCGACACACAGATACGCAGTATTTT CASILRDRRHTDTQYF TRBJ2-3 TRBV12-3/TRBV12-4 once TRBD1
TGTGCCAGCAGCTTAGTCTCCGGGGAGTATGGCTACACCTTC CASSLVSGEYGYTF TRBJ1-2 TRBV7-2 few .
TGTGCCATCAGTTCCTCCTCGGGGGGCTCGCATCAGCCCCAGCATTTT CAISSSSGGSHQPQHF TRBJ1-5 TRBV10-3 . .
TGTGCCACCAGCAGTGTACCGGGCCCAGCCGGGGAGCTGTTTTTT CATSSVPGPAGELFF TRBJ2-2 TRBV15 . .
TGTGCCAGCAGCTCCCACTGGTCTAGCGGGAGTGGCGAGCAGTACTTC CASSSHWSSGSGEQYF TRBJ2-7 TRBV7-9 . TRBD2